This T cell receptor (beta chain) was captured in a study of PD-1 blockade in classical Hodgkin lymphoma. CDR1 and CDR2 from the germline V gene are SQVTM and ANQGSEA. With 6 bases removed from V and 2 bases from J, the gap between germline ends came to 14 bases. The CDR3 totals 14 residues. Profiling relied on immunoSEQ multiplex PCR, and the TCRdb table lists in-frame clones only, not all of them. The sample comprises 8,500 to 10,000 clones, more than 90% of which are singletons, and roughly 8.1% rests with the top ten. Time point here: newly diagnosed, previously untreated cHL patient sample. Thawed PBMCs were the source of CD8+ T cells, obtained through magnetic negative selection.

The sequence was collected from a human donor with classical Hodgkin lymphoma. The chain couples TRBV29-1 to TRBJ2-1; D perhaps matches TRBD2 (5 bases). Material for sequencing was CD8+ T cells from blood. CDR3 sequence: CSVETTDTYNEQFF. The CDR3 nucleotides are TGCAGCGTAGAGACTACCGATACCTACAATGAGCAGTTCTTC.